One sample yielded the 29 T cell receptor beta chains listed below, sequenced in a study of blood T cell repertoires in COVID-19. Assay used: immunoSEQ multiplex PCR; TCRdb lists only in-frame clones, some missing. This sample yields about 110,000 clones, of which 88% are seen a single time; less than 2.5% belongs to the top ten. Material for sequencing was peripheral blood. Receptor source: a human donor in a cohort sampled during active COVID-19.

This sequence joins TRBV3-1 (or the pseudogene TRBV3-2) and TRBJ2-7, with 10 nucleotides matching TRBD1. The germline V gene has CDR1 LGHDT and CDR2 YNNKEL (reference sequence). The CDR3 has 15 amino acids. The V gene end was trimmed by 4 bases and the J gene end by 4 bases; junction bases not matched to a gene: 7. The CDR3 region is CASSPRTGGYYEQYF. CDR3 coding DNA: TGTGCCAGCAGCCCTCGGACAGGGGGTTATTACGAGCAGTACTTC.

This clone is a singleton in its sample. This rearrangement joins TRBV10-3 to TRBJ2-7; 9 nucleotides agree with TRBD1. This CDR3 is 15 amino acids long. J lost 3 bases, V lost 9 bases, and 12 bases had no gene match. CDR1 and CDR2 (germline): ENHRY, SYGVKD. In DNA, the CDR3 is TGTGCCATGAGCGAACCGGGACAGGGTTTCTACGAGCAGTACTTC. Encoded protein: CAMSEPGQGFYEQYF.

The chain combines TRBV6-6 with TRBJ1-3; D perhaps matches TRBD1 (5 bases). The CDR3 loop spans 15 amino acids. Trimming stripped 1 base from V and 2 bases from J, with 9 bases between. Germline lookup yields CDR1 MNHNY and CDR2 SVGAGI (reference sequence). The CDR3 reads CASSYLGGAGNTIYF. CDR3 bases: TGTGCCAGCAGTTACTTGGGAGGGGCTGGAAACACCATATATTTT.

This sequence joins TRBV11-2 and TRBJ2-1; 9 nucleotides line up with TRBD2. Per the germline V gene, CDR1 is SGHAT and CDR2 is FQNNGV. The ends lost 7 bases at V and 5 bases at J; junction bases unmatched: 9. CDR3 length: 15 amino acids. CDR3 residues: CASIEGTSTDNEQFF. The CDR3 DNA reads TGTGCCAGCATTGAGGGGACTAGCACCGACAATGAGCAGTTCTTC.

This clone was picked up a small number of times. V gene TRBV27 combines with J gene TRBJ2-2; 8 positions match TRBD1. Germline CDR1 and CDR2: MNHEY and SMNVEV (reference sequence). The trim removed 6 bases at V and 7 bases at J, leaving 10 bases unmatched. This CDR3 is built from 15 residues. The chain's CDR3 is CASSFGRGRGGELFF. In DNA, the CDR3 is TGTGCCAGCAGCTTCGGCAGGGGGCGAGGCGGGGAGCTGTTTTTT.

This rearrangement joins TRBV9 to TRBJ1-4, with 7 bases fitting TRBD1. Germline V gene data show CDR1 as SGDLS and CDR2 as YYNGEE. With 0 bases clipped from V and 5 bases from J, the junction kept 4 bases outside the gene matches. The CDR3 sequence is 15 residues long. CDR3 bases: TGTGCCAGCAGCGTAGGGGTGACAGGGAATGAAAAACTGTTTTTT. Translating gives CASSVGVTGNEKLFF.

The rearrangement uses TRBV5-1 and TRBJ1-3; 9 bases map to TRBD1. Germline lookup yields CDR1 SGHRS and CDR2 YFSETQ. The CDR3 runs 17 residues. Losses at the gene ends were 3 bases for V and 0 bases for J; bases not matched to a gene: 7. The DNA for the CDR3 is TGCGCCAGCAGCTCTAAGACAGGGGGTAGCTCTGGAAACACCATATATTTT. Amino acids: CASSSKTGGSSGNTIYF.

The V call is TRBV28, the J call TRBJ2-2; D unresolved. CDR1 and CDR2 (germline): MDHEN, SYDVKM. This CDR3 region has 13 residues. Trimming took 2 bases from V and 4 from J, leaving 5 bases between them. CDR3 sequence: CASSLSSTGELFF. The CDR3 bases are TGTGCCAGCAGTTTAAGCTCCACCGGGGAGCTGTTTTTT.

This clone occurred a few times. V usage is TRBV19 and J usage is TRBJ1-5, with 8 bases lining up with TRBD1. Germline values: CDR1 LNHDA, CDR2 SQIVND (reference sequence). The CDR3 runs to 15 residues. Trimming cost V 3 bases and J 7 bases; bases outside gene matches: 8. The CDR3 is CASSMGQVRGQPQHF. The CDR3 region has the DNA TGTGCCAGTAGTATGGGACAGGTTCGGGGGCAGCCCCAGCATTTT.

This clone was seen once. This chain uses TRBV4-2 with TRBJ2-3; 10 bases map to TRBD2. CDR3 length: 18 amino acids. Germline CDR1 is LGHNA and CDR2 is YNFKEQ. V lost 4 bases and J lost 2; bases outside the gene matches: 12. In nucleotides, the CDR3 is TGTGCCAGCAGCCGCCTCAGCGGGGGGGCCTCGGACACAGATACGCAGTATTTT. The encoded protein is CASSRLSGGASDTDTQYF.

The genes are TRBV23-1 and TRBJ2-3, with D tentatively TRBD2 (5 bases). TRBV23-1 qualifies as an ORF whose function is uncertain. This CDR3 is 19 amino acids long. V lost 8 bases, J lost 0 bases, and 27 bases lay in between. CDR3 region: CASPRTSSPHGTSTDTQYF. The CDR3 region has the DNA TGCGCCAGCCCCAGGACTTCCTCTCCTCATGGAACTAGCACAGATACGCAGTATTTT.

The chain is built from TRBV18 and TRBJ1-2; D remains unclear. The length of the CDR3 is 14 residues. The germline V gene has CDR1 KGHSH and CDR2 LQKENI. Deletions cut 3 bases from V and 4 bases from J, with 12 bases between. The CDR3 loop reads CASSPFGESYGYTF. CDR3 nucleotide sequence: TGTGCCAGCTCACCGTTCGGAGAGTCCTATGGCTACACCTTC.

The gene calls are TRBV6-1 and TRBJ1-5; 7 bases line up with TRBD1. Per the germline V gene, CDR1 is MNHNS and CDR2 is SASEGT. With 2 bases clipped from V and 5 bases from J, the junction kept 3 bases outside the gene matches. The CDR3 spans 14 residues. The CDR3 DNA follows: TGTGCCAGCAGTGAAAACAGGGGCGATCAGCCCCAGCATTTT. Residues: CASSENRGDQPQHF.

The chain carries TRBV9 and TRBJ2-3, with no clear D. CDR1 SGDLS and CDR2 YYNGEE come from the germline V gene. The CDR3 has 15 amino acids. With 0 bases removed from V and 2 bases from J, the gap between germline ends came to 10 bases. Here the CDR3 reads CASSVGQASTDTQYF. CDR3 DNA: TGTGCCAGCAGCGTAGGCCAGGCCTCCACAGATACGCAGTATTTT.

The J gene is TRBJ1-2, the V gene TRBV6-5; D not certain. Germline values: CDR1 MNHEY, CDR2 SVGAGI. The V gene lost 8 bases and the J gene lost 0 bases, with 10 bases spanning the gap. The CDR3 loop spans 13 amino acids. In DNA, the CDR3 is TGTGCCAGCGCCCTACTTACTAACTATGGCTACACCTTC. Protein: CASALLTNYGYTF.

CDR3 DNA: TGCAGCGTTGCGCAGGGGGCGCGGACTGAAGCTTTCTTT. Translating it yields CSVAQGARTEAFF. V and J are TRBV29-1 and TRBJ1-1; the match to TRBD1 covers 8 bases. V gave up 4 bases and J gave up 5 bases; unmatched junction bases: 6. Germline V gene sequence: CDR1 SQVTM, CDR2 ANQGSEA. The CDR3 consists of 13 residues.

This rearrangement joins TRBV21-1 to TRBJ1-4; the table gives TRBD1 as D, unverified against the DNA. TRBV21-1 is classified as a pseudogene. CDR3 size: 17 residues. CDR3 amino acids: CASSKEGHSPWREKLFF. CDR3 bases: TGTGCCAGCAGCAAAGAGGGACATTCACCCTGGCGTGAAAAACTGTTTTTT.

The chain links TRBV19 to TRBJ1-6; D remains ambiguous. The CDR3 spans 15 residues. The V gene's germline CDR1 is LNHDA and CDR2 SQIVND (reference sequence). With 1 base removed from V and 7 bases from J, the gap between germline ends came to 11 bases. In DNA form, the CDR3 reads TGTGCCAGTAGTATAGTCGGGGTTGGAAATTCACCCCTCCACTTT. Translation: CASSIVGVGNSPLHF.

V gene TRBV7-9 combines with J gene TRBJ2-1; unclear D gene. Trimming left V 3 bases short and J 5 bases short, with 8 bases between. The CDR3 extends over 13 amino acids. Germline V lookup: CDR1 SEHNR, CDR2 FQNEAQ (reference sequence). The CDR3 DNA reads TGTGCCAGCAGCTTGAGACAAGACAATGAGCAGTTCTTC. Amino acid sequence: CASSLRQDNEQFF. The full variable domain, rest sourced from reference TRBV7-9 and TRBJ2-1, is DTGVSQNPRHKITKRGQNVTFRCDPISEHNRLYWYRQTLGQGPEFLTYFQNEAQLEKSRLLSDRFSAERPKGSFSTLEIQRTEQGDSAMYLCASSLRQDNEQFFGPGTRLTVL.

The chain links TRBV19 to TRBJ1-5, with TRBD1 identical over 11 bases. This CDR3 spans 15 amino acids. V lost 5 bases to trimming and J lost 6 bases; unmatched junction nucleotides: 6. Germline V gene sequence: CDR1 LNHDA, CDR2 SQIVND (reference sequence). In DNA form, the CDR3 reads TGTGCCAGTAGTCCGGACAGGGGGCATCGTCAGCCCCAGCATTTT. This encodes CASSPDRGHRQPQHF.

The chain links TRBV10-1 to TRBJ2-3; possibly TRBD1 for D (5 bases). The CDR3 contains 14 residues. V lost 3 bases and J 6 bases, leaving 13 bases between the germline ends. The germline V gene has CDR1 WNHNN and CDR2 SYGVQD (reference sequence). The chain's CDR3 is CASSDEQAGDTQYF. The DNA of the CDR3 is TGCGCCAGCAGTGACGAACAGGCTGGGGATACGCAGTATTTT.

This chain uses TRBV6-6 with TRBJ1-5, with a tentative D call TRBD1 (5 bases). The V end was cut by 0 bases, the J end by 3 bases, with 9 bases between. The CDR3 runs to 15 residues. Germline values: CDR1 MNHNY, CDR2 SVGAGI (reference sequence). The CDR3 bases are TGTGCCAGCAGTTACTCGGAGGGACCCAATCAGCCCCAGCATTTT. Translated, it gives CASSYSEGPNQPQHF.

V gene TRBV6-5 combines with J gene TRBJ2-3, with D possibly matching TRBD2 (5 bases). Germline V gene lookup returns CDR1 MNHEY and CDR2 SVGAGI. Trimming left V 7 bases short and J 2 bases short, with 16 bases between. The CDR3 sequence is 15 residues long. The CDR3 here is CASTQLERYTDTQYF. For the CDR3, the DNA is TGTGCCAGCACCCAATTGGAGCGGTACACAGATACGCAGTATTTT.

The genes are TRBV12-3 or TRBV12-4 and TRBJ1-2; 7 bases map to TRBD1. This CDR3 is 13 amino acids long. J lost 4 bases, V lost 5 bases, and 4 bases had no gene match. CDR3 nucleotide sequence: TGTGCCAGCAGTACAGGGGTTGGCTATGGCTACACCTTC. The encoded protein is CASSTGVGYGYTF.

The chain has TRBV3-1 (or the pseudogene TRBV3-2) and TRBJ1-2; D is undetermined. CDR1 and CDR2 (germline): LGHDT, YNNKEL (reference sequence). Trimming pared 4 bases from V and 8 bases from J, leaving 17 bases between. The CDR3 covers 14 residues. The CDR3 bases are TGTGCCAGCAGCCCTGGGAATTCCCGGGGAGGCTACACCTTC. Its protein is CASSPGNSRGGYTF.

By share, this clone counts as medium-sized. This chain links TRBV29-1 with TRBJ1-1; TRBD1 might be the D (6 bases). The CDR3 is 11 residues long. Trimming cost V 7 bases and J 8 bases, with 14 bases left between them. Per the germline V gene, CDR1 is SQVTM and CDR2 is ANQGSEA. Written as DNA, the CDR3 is TGCAGCGCCGCCAACGACAGGGAAGCTTTCTTT. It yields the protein CSAANDREAFF.

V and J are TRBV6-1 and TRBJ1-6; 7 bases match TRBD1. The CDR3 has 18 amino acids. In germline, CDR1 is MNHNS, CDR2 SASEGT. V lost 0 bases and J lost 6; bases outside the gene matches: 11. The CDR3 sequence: CASSEAVPGTEANSPLHF. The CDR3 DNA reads TGTGCCAGCAGTGAAGCGGTACCCGGGACAGAAGCTAATTCACCCCTCCACTTT.

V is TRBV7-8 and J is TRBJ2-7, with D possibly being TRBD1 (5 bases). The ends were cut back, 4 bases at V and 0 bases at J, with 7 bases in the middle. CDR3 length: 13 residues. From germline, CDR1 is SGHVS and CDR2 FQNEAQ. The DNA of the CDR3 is TGTGCCAGCAGCTCCAGGGTCTCCTACGAGCAGTACTTC. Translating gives CASSSRVSYEQYF.

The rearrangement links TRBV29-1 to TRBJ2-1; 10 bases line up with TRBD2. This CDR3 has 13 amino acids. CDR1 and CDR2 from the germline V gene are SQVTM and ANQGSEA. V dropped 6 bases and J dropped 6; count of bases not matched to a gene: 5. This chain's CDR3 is CSVDSSGSNEQFF. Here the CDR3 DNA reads TGCAGCGTGGACTCTAGCGGGAGCAATGAGCAGTTCTTC.